The 13 T cell receptor beta chains below come from one sample, sequenced in a study of blood T cell repertoires in COVID-19. TCRdb keeps only in-frame clones here, not all; method: immunoSEQ multiplex PCR. This table holds some 98,000 clones, about 80% found once. The sequencing input was peripheral blood. Every receptor here comes from a human donor in a cohort sampled during active COVID-19.

The chain has TRBV7-2 and TRBJ2-7; weak D call: TRBD2 (5 bases). The CDR3 covers 13 residues. CDR1 and CDR2 (germline): SGHTA, FQGNSA. V was pared by 6 bases and J by 4 bases, with 13 bases between. CDR3 protein: CASRPAGGYEQYF. The CDR3 nucleotides read TGTGCCAGCAGGCCTGCCGGCGGGTACGAGCAGTACTTC.

The J gene is TRBJ2-5, the V gene TRBV11-2; 8 nucleotides line up with TRBD2. Germline lookup yields CDR1 SGHAT and CDR2 FQNNGV. The trim removed 1 base at V and 0 bases at J, leaving 4 bases unmatched. The CDR3 loop spans 16 amino acids. In DNA form, the CDR3 reads TGTGCCAGCAGCTTAGGGGGTAGCGGGAACCAAGAGACCCAGTACTTC. As protein: CASSLGGSGNQETQYF.

This rearrangement joins TRBV2 to TRBJ2-7; D remains ambiguous. CDR3 length: 11 residues. V was trimmed by 3 bases and J by 7 bases, leaving 7 bases between them. Germline V gene sequence: CDR1 SNHLY, CDR2 FYNNEI. The CDR3 here is CASSEEWEQYF. The CDR3 DNA sequence: TGTGCCAGCAGTGAGGAGTGGGAGCAGTACTTC.

This sequence joins TRBV19 and TRBJ1-1; D not resolved. The CDR3 loop spans 15 amino acids. Per germline, CDR1 LNHDA and CDR2 SQIVND (reference sequence). V was clipped by 4 bases and J by 0 bases, with 12 bases between them. CDR3 coding DNA: TGTGCCAGTAGTACTGGGTTGAGGGTGAACACTGAAGCTTTCTTT. Translated: CASSTGLRVNTEAFF.

The rearrangement links TRBV28 to TRBJ2-3; TRBD2 agrees at 10 bases. V trimming: 9 bases; J trimming: 2 bases; junction bases outside the gene matches: 5. Germline CDR1 is MDHEN and CDR2 is SYDVKM. The CDR3 sequence is 14 residues long. This CDR3 reads CASRAGGATDTQYF. The CDR3 DNA follows: TGTGCCAGTCGAGCGGGAGGGGCCACAGATACGCAGTATTTT.

This chain joins TRBV18 and TRBJ1-5; 8 bases line up with TRBD1. CDR3 length equals 14 residues. Germline CDR1 reads KGHSH; CDR2 reads LQKENI. J was trimmed by 4 bases and V by 3 bases; bases with no gene match: 2. This chain's CDR3 is CASSPDRVNQPQHF. The CDR3 DNA reads as TGTGCCAGCTCACCGGACAGGGTTAATCAGCCCCAGCATTTT.

Notes on this clone: Germline is not matched at one junction end, which may reflect a read error. This chain links TRBV2 with TRBJ1-2, with no clear D. Germline values: CDR1 SNHLY, CDR2 FYNNEI. This CDR3 has 10 amino acids. The CDR3 sequence is CASSVEGTEF. The CDR3 DNA reads as TGTGCCAGCAGTGTGGAGGGAACGGAGTTC.

The V and J genes are TRBV6-5 and TRBJ2-1, with D unresolved. V lost 11 bases and J 0 bases, leaving 17 bases between the germline ends. The CDR3 consists of 15 residues. Germline assignment: CDR1 MNHEY and CDR2 SVGAGI. The CDR3 DNA is TGTGCCTCCGGCAGCGCTAGGCGCTCCTACAATGAGCAGTTCTTC. Amino acids: CASGSARRSYNEQFF.

This clone appeared a single time. J is TRBJ2-2 and V is TRBV20-1; D might be TRBD2 (6 bases). This CDR3 contains 15 residues. CDR1 is DFQATT, CDR2 SNEGSKA, per germline (reference sequence). V lost 3 bases and J lost 4, with 15 bases in between. This CDR3 reads CSASKESGVTGELFF. For the CDR3, the DNA is TGCAGTGCTAGTAAGGAGTCGGGGGTCACCGGGGAGCTGTTTTTT.

The chain links TRBV3-1 (or the pseudogene TRBV3-2) to TRBJ2-4; 7 bases are a match to TRBD1. The trim removed 4 bases at V and 1 base at J, leaving 1 base unmatched. There are 14 residues in the CDR3. Germline lookup yields CDR1 LGHDT and CDR2 YNNKEL (reference sequence). The CDR3 is CASSPQGAKNIQYF. As DNA, the CDR3 is TGTGCCAGCAGCCCACAGGGGGCCAAAAACATTCAGTACTTC.

The gene calls are TRBV6-5 and TRBJ2-7; D possibly corresponds to TRBD2 (6 bases). Germline V gene data show CDR1 as MNHEY and CDR2 as SVGAGI. The CDR3 runs 15 residues. Trimming stripped 11 bases from V and 2 bases from J, with 22 bases between. CDR3 nucleotide sequence: TGTGCCGCATCTAGGGAGGACCTTAGCCCCTACGAGCAGTACTTC. Translation gives CAASREDLSPYEQYF.

The chain combines TRBV12-3 or TRBV12-4 with TRBJ2-7, with 7 bases aligning to TRBD1. The V and J ends lost 6 bases and 3 bases, in that order; junction bases with no gene match: 5. This CDR3 is 13 amino acids long. The CDR3 is CASRKGQSYEQYF. DNA for the CDR3: TGTGCCAGCAGGAAGGGACAGAGCTACGAGCAGTACTTC.

V usage is TRBV5-5 and J usage is TRBJ1-5; the D is unclear. V dropped 4 bases and J dropped 2 bases, with 7 bases sitting between them. The CDR3 has 13 residues. The germline gives CDR1 SGHKS, CDR2 YYEKEE (reference sequence). The CDR3 DNA reads as TGTGCCAGCAGCCCCGGGGGCAATCAGCCCCAGCATTTT. Its protein is CASSPGGNQPQHF.